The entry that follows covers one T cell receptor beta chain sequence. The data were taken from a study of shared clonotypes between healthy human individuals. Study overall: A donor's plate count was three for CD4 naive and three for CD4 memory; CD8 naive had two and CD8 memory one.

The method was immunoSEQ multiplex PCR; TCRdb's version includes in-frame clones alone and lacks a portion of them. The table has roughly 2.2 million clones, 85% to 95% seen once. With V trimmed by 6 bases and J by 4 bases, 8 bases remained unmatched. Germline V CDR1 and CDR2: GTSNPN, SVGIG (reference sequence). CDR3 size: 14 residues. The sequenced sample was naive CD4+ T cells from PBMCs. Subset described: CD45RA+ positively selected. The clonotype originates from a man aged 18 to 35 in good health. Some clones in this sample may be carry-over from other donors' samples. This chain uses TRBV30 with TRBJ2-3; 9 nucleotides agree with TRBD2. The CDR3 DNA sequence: TGTGCCTGCACCGATAGCGGGAGCCCAGATACGCAGTATTTT. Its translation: CACTDSGSPDTQYF.